The subject of this entry is one TCR beta chain. Its cognate antigen has yet to be identified. Base qualities are missing; no much larger clone stands one base away. At one collaborating source in Seattle, patients were enrolled during active infection and were followed longitudinally through the course of disease. Whole blood was collected in K2EDTA tubes by collaborating institutions according to the institutions' own protocols. For TCRbeta analysis, collaborators shipped samples as frozen whole blood, isolated PBMCs, or DNA extracted from either of those sample types. This sample is part of a study of blood T cell repertoires in COVID-19 (dated by TCRdb to the early 2020s). Study-level background: Samples covering the acute and convalescent phases of COVID-19 were provided by collaborators in the United States, Italy and Spain. The prospective study material was composed of cDNA or gDNA derived from T cells, B-cell-depleted T cells, or PBMCs. The dataset comprised deeply sampled blood TCRbeta repertoires from subjects exposed to, actively infected with, or recovered from COVID-19. The repertoires were made available in a free public database intended to serve as a resource for research on the immune response to SARS-CoV-2. Samples came from the ongoing ImmuneRACE study (first 160 participants) plus 1,254 subjects from 6 global collaborators. Sample metadata almost always included a de-identified subject ID, COVID-19 status, age in years and sex. Where HLA class I and class II types were available, the types were taken from metadata supplied by the sample provider, not from assay-based typing. Overall study outcomes, separate from this receptor: How much clinical and demographic metadata was included differed by source and by participant, and the metadata was provided uncurated.

TCRbeta CDR3 regions were amplified from genomic DNA using the immunoSEQ Assay, a bias-controlled multiplex PCR. The original methods were these. Nucleated cell counts per sample were estimated from amplification of reference gene primers within the assay. To quantify the absolute abundance of each unique TCRbeta CDR3 rearrangement, sequence reads were collapsed and filtered. For each sample, productive Simpson clonality was calculated by taking the square root of Simpson's diversity index across productive rearrangements. TCRdb retrieved this table from immuneACCESS and kept in-frame rearrangements only. Not all clones are present; in checked studies, unresolved V genes account for under half, and no reason is known for the remainder. V, J and clone size reflect that table, while D and trimming were determined from the DNA. The sample table shows a few hundred thousand clones, and about nine tenths are seen once. Over 3.5% of the sample is taken by the ten largest.

This receptor was obtained from a woman aged 55 to 70 with COVID-19, enrolled during active disease. The sample consisted of peripheral blood.

The DNA sequence is TGTGCCAGCAGCTGGACAGGGGGCTATAATTCACCCCTCCACTTT. Translated, it gives CASSWTGGYNSPLHF. The chain was built from TRBV7-3 and TRBJ1-6, with 10 bases aligning to TRBD1. The germline V and J ends show losses of 4 bases and 3 bases respectively, and no gene match explains 0 bases of the junction. Including cysteine and phenylalanine, the CDR3 has 15 amino acids. Of all the DNA, just the CDR3 is kept, 45 bases in frame from base 1. As encoded in the germline V gene, CDR1 is SGHTA while CDR2 is FQGTGA.